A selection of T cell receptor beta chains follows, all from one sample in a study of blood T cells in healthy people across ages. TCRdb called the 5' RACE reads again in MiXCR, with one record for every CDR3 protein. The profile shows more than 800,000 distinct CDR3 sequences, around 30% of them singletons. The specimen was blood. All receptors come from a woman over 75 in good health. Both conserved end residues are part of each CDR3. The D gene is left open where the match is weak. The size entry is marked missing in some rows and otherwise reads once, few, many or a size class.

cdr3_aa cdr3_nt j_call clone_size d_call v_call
CASSLGLAGGDNEQYF TGTGCCAGCAGTCTAGGACTAGCGGGGGGCGACAATGAGCAGTACTTC TRBJ2-7 few TRBD2 TRBV7-2
CASSPQMPGELFF TGTGCCAGCAGCCCACAGATGCCCGGGGAGCTGTTTTTT TRBJ2-2 few NA TRBV5-6
CASSPPAGTSYNEQFF TGTGCCAGCTCACCACCGGCAGGTACCTCCTACAATGAGCAGTTCTTC TRBJ2-1 many NA TRBV18
CASSFTGSYGYTF TGTGCCAGCAGTTTCACGGGCAGCTATGGCTACACCTTC TRBJ1-2 many NA TRBV12-3/TRBV12-4
CASSPGTGEQYF TGTGCCAGCTCACCTGGGACAGGCGAGCAGTACTTC TRBJ2-7 many TRBD1 TRBV18
CASSFAWGQETQYF TGTGCCAGCAGCTTTGCGTGGGGGCAAGAGACCCAGTACTTC TRBJ2-5 many NA TRBV11-2
CASSLGPGEREQVF TGCGCCAGCAGCTTGGGCCCCGGGGAAAGGGAGCAGGTCTTC TRBJ2-1 NA NA TRBV5-1
CASSPGGTGSRFYEQYF TGCGCCAGCAGCCCAGGAGGGACAGGGTCCCGTTTCTACGAGCAGTACTTC TRBJ2-7 NA TRBD1 TRBV5-1
CAPRDPTNYGYTF TGTGCCCCCCGGGACCCCACTAACTATGGCTACACCTTC TRBJ1-2 NA NA TRBV30
CASSGGTDTTDTQYF TGTGCCAGCAGTGGCGGGACGGATACCACAGATACGCAGTATTTT TRBJ2-3 NA NA TRBV6-2/TRBV6-3
CASSGLEAPSYEQYF TGTGCCAGCAGTGGTTTGGAGGCCCCCTCCTACGAGCAGTACTTC TRBJ2-7 few NA TRBV2
CASKTTRSGNTEAFF TGTGCCAGCAAGACAACACGATCGGGGAACACTGAAGCTTTCTTT TRBJ1-1 NA NA TRBV4-2
CASSYQKRGPYNEQFF TGTGCCAGCAGTTACCAAAAGCGGGGGCCCTACAATGAGCAGTTCTTC TRBJ2-1 many TRBD2 TRBV6-2/TRBV6-3
CASSLRFRGGGDTQYF TGTGCCAGCAGCCTTCGGTTTCGGGGGGGCGGAGATACGCAGTATTTT TRBJ2-3 few TRBD2 TRBV16
CASRFLSGAEEQYF TGTGCCAGCAGATTTTTGTCAGGGGCGGAAGAGCAGTACTTC TRBJ2-7 many NA TRBV6-2/TRBV6-3
CASSSRGRGEKLFF TGTGCCAGCAGCTCCAGGGGGCGAGGTGAAAAACTGTTTTTT TRBJ1-4 many TRBD1 TRBV7-9
CSAHPSTGNEQYF TGCAGTGCTCACCCGTCGACAGGGAACGAGCAGTACTTC TRBJ2-7 many TRBD1 TRBV20-1
CASSFPTSGGANEQFF TGTGCCAGCAGTTTCCCAACTAGCGGGGGGGCCAATGAGCAGTTCTTC TRBJ2-1 many TRBD2 TRBV27
CASSSRLVSGETQYF TGTGCCAGCAGCTCTAGACTAGTCAGTGGCGAGACCCAGTACTTC TRBJ2-5 NA NA TRBV7-2
CASSLKSGGAATDTQYF TGTGCCAGCAGCTTGAAGAGCGGGGGGGCCGCGACAGATACGCAGTATTTT TRBJ2-3 few TRBD2 TRBV5-4
CTSSFWWVRDGRQDTQYF TGTACCAGCAGTTTCTGGTGGGTCCGGGACGGCCGTCAGGATACGCAGTATTTT TRBJ2-3 many NA TRBV12-3/TRBV12-4
CASSQDATLYYGYTF TGTGCCAGCAGCCAAGATGCGACACTGTACTATGGCTACACCTTC TRBJ1-2 few NA TRBV14
CASSAWDTRNSPLHF TGTGCCAGCAGCGCCTGGGACACCCGGAATTCACCCCTCCACTTT TRBJ1-6 few NA TRBV9
CASSYSEGFLEQYF TGTGCCAGCAGTTACTCGGAGGGTTTTTTGGAGCAGTACTTC TRBJ2-7 many NA TRBV6-2/TRBV6-3
CASSQERTLVETQYF TGCGCCAGCAGCCAAGAAAGGACTCTAGTGGAGACCCAGTACTTC TRBJ2-5 many NA TRBV4-1
CASSQDWWGGTDTQYF TGCGCCAGCAGCCAAGATTGGTGGGGGGGAACAGATACGCAGTATTTT TRBJ2-3 few TRBD2 TRBV4-3
CASSLGDYQPQHF TGTGCCAGCAGTTTGGGAGATTATCAGCCCCAGCATTTT TRBJ1-5 many NA TRBV12-3/TRBV12-4
CASSFRLAGGSDEQFF TGTGCCAGCAGCTTCAGACTAGCGGGGGGAAGCGATGAGCAGTTCTTC TRBJ2-1 many TRBD2 TRBV7-2
CASRKTGSVNNEQFF TGTGCCAGCAGGAAAACAGGGTCAGTTAACAATGAGCAGTTCTTC TRBJ2-1 NA NA TRBV11-3
CASSYLGQGSYEQYF TGTGCCAGCAGTTACCTGGGACAGGGAAGCTACGAGCAGTACTTC TRBJ2-7 many TRBD1 TRBV6-2/TRBV6-3
CASSDAGVQETQYF TGTGCCAGCAGTGACGCGGGGGTGCAAGAGACCCAGTACTTC TRBJ2-5 few TRBD2 TRBV6-4
CASTEGWANEKLFF TGTGCCAGCACCGAGGGGTGGGCTAATGAAAAACTGTTTTTT TRBJ1-4 few NA TRBV12-3/TRBV12-4
CASTGQGASYEQYF TGTGCCAGTACGGGCCAAGGGGCCTCCTACGAGCAGTACTTC TRBJ2-7 many NA TRBV5-5
CASNPGGETQYF TGCGCCAGCAACCCCGGCGGGGAGACCCAGTACTTC TRBJ2-5 few NA TRBV5-1
CASVGGAGGLRYF TGTGCCAGCGTGGGCGGGGCGGGGGGGCTGCGGTATTTT TRBJ2-3 NA TRBD2 TRBV6-6